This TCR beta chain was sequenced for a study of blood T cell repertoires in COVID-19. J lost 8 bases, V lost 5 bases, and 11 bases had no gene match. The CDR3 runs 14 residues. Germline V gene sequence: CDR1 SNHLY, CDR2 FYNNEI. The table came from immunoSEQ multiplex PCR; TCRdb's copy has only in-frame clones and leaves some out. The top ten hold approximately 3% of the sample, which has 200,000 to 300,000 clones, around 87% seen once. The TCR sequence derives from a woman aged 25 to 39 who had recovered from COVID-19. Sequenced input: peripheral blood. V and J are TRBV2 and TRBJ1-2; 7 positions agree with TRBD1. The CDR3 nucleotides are TGTGCCAGCAGTTTACAGGGGTTTAATGGCGGCTACACCTTC. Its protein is CASSLQGFNGGYTF. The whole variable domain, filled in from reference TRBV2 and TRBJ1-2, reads EPEVTQTPSHQVTQMGQEVILRCVPISNHLYFYWYRQILGQKVEFLVSFYNNEISEKSEIFDDQFSVERPDGSNFTLKIRSTKLEDSAMYFCASSLQGFNGGYTFGSGTRLTVV.